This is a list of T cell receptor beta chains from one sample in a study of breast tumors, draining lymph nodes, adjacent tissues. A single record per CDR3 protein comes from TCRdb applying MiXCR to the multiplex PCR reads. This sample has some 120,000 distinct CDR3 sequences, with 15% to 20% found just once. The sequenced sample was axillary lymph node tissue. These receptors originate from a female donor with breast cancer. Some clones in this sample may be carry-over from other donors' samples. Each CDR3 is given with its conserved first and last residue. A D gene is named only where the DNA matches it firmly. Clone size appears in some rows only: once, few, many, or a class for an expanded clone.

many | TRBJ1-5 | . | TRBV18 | CASSAGYDQPQHF | TGTGCCAGCTCGGCAGGGTACGATCAGCCCCAGCATTTT
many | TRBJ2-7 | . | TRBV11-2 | CASSLETNAYEQYF | TGTGCCAGCAGCTTGGAGACTAATGCCTACGAGCAGTACTTC
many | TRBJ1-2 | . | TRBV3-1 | CASSQDHEGDGYTF | TGTGCCAGCAGCCAAGATCATGAGGGCGACGGCTACACCTTC
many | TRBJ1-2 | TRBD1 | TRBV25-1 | CASSKGQGRWDGYTF | TGTGCCAGCAGTAAGGGACAGGGAAGATGGGATGGCTACACCTTC
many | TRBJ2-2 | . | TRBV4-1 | CASSQEGDLSTGELFF | TGCGCCAGCAGCCAAGAAGGGGACCTCTCAACCGGGGAGCTGTTTTTT
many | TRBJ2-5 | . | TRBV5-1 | CASSLSIGREETQYF | TGCGCCAGCAGCTTGTCAATCGGGAGAGAGGAGACCCAGTACTTC
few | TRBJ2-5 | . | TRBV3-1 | CASSQRRETQYF | TGTGCCAGCAGCCAAAGACGGGAGACCCAGTACTTC
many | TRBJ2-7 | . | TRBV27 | CASSLSVEDEQYF | TGTGCCAGCAGTTTATCTGTGGAAGACGAGCAGTACTTC
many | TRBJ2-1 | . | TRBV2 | CASSGQPNEQFF | TGTGCCAGCTCCGGACAACCCAATGAGCAGTTCTTC
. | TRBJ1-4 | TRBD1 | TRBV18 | CASSQQGATNEKLFF | TGTGCCAGCTCCCAACAGGGGGCAACTAATGAAAAACTGTTTTTT
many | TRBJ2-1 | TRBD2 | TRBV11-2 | CASSSSGFSEDSGRLYNEQFF | TGTGCCAGCAGCTCCTCGGGGTTTTCGGAGGATAGCGGGAGGCTCTACAATGAGCAGTTCTTC
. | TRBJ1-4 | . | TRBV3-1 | CASSQDGREGGNEKLFF | TGTGCCAGCAGCCAAGATGGGAGGGAGGGTGGCAATGAAAAACTGTTTTTT
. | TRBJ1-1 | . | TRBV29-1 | CSGALLNTEAFF | TGCAGCGGGGCGTTATTGAACACTGAAGCTTTCTTT
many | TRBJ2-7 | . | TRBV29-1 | CSVEGYAGGNEQYF | TGCAGCGTTGAAGGGTACGCAGGGGGGAACGAGCAGTACTTC
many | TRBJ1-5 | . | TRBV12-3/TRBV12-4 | CASSLSINQPQHF | TGTGCCAGCAGTTTATCCATCAATCAGCCCCAGCATTTT
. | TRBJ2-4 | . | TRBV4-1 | CASSQDPTGKGAKNIQYF | TGCGCCAGCAGCCAAGATCCGACGGGCAAGGGGGCCAAAAACATTCAGTACTTC
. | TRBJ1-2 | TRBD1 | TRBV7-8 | CVSSLGRTGYGYTF | TGTGTCAGCAGCTTAGGTCGGACAGGCTATGGCTACACCTTC
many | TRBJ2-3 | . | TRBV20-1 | CSASGLGDLGTDTQYF | TGCAGTGCGAGCGGCCTGGGGGACTTGGGCACAGATACGCAGTATTTT
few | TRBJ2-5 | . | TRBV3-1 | CASSQDIARGLETQYF | TGTGCCAGCAGCCAAGATATCGCTCGGGGCCTAGAGACCCAGTACTTC
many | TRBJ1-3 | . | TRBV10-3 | CAISESINSGNTIYF | TGTGCCATCAGTGAGTCAATCAACTCTGGAAACACCATATATTTT
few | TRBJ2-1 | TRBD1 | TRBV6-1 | CASSGQTGTGIFNEQFF | TGTGCCAGCAGTGGACAAACGGGGACAGGGATATTCAATGAGCAGTTCTTC
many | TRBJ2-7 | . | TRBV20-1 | CSARDPRQTAGEQYF | TGCAGTGCTAGAGATCCCCGACAGACTGCCGGCGAGCAGTACTTC
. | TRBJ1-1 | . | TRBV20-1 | CSARGRRDTEAFF | TGCAGTGCTAGAGGGCGTCGGGACACTGAAGCTTTCTTT
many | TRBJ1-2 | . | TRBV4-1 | CASSQDLAWAYGYTF | TGCGCCAGCAGCCAAGACCTGGCCTGGGCCTATGGCTACACCTTC
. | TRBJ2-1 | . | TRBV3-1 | CASSQRGTDNEQFF | TGTGCCAGCAGCCAACGAGGGACTGACAATGAGCAGTTCTTC
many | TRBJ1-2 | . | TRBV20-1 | CSAYTGIDGYTF | TGCAGTGCTTATACAGGGATCGATGGCTACACCTTC
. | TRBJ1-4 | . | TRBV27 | CASSTYSGQSNEKLFF | TGTGCCAGCAGTACCTACAGTGGGCAGAGTAATGAAAAACTGTTTTTT
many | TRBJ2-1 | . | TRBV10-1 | CASSEGLRNNEQFF | TGCGCCAGCAGTGAAGGGCTCCGGAACAATGAGCAGTTCTTC
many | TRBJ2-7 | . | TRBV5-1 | CASSSQGSGYEQYF | TGCGCCAGCAGCTCACAGGGATCAGGCTACGAGCAGTACTTC
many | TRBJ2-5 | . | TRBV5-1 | CASSSQLGETQYF | TGCGCCAGCAGCTCCCAACTCGGGGAGACCCAGTACTTC
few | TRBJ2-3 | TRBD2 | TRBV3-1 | CASSPGLAGLVSTDTQYF | TGTGCCAGCAGCCCGGGACTAGCGGGGTTGGTGAGCACAGATACGCAGTATTTT
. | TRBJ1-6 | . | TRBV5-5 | CANSGDVLSCNSPLHF | TGTGCCAACAGCGGGGACGTGCTCTCCTGTAATTCACCCCTCCACTTT